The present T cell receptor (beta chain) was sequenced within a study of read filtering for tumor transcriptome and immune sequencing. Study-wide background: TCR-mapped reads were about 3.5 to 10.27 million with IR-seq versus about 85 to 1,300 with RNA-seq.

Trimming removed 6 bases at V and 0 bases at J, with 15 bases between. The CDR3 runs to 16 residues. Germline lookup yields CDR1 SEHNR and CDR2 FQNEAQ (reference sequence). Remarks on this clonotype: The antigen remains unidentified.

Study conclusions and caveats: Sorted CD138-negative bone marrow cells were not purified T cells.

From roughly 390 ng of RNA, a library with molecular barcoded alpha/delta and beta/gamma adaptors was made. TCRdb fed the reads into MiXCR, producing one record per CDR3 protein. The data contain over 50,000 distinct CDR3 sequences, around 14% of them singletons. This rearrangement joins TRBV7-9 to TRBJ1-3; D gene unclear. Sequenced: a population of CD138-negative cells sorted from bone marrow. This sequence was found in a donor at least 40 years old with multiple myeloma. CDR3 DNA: TGTGCCAGCAGACTACCCCACGGGAACTCTGGAAACACCATATATTTT. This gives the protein CASRLPHGNSGNTIYF.